This T cell receptor beta chain was sequenced in a study of CD8+CD57+ T cells in acquired aplastic anemia (dated by TCRdb to about 2018). Regarding the study in general: Extracted DNA from sorted CD4+ and CD8+ cells averaged about 3 ug, ranging from roughly 0.17 to 27.4 ug. CD8+CD57+ expansion was defined as frequency above the mean frequency observed in healthy subjects. Beyond this particular receptor, the publication reports: Patients and healthy controls showed no significant difference in CD8+ Simpson's diversity (P=0.060). Some 27 CD8+ CDR3 sequences were found in both patients and controls but appeared to be highly expressed in patients and within the immunodominant clones of the patients.

V sheds 3 bases and J sheds 5 bases, leaving 11 bases between their ends. The CDR3 goes from the cysteine to the phenylalanine over 12 residues. Only the CDR3 DNA stays, 36 bases, in frame from base 1. Based on the germline V gene (reference sequence), the CDR1 and CDR2 sequences are DFQATT and SNEGSKA. In regard to this clonotype: Its antigen remains unidentified. The input lacks base qualities; no much larger clone sits a single base away.

Profiling of TCR beta VDJ combinations and CDR3 sequences used genomic DNA as the template. An Illumina HiSeq 2000 was the platform used for TCR repertoire sequencing. As for the original processing: TRBV/TRBJ rearrangement plots, CDR3 size and DJ length profiles, and Simpson's diversity index were used to assess repertoires. The most abundant DNA sequence in the deep sequencing data was defined as the immunodominant clone. CDR3 amino acid sequences were screened for sharing across subjects and compared with published repertoires and the VDJdb database. The public sequencing data were trimmed at Q25 with fastp and processed into clonotypes with MiXCR by TCRdb, which kept only in-frame beta chains. Rows are combined by CDR3 protein, so each entry shows the most common genes and DNA. What appears here as the V and J calls and clone size reflects TCRdb's work, not the paper's. The sample table shows fewer than 200,000 distinct CDR3 sequences, and 71% are seen once. The leading ten clones occupy approximately 50% of the sample.

Expansion of CD8+CD57+ cells had been shown by flow cytometry in the patients chosen for sequencing. All patients had severe acquired aplastic anemia diagnosed by International Study of Aplastic Anemia and Agranulocytosis and Camitta criteria. No patient had received any therapy when blood was sampled. In this study, sorted CD4+ and CD8+ T cells from the blood of healthy subjects and of severe aplastic anemia patients had their TCR repertoires deep-sequenced. Patients were enrolled under clinicaltrials.gov protocols 00001620, 01623167, 00001397, 00071045, 00081523 and 00961064 in the USA. Ficoll-Paque density gradient centrifugation was used to isolate peripheral blood mononuclear cells. Before DNA was extracted, CD4+ and CD8+ T cells were sorted using either FACS or magnetic beads.

The sequence was obtained from a human donor with aplastic anemia. Sequencing was performed on sorted CD4+, CD8+, or CD8+CD57+ T cells (not recorded which) from PBMCs. The chain couples TRBV20-1 to TRBJ2-7, with the D gene not confidently named. Here the CDR3 is given as CSASGLRDEQYF. In nucleotides, the sequence is TGCAGTGCTAGTGGTCTAAGGGACGAGCAGTACTTC.